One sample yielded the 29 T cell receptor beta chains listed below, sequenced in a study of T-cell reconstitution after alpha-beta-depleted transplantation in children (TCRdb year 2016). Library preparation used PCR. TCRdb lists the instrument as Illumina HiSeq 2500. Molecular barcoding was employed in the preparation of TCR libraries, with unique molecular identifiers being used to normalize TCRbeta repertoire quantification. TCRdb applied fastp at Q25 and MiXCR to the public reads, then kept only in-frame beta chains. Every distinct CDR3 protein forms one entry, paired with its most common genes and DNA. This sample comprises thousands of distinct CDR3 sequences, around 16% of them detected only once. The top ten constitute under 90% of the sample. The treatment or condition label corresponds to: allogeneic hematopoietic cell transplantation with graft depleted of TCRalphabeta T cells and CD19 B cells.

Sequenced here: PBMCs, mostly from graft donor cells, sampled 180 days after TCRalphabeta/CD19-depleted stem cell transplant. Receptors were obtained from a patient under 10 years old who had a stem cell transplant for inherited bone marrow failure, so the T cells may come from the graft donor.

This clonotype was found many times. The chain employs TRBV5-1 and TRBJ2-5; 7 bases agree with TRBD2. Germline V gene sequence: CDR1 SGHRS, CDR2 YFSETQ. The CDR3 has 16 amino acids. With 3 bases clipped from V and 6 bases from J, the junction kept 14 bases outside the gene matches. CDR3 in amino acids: CASSSRTGTTSKTQYF. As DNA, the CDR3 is TGCGCCAGCAGCTCTAGGACCGGGACTACCTCAAAGACCCAGTACTTC.

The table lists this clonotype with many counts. CDR3 sequence: CASSVTSANTGELFF. In nucleotides, the CDR3 is TGCGCCAGCAGCGTGACTAGCGCGAACACCGGGGAGCTGTTTTTT. The chain links TRBV5-1 to TRBJ2-2, with 8 bases aligning to TRBD2. From germline, CDR1 is SGHRS and CDR2 YFSETQ. This CDR3 contains 15 residues. V lost 4 bases and J lost 0; bases outside the gene matches: 2. Combining the CDR3 with reference TRBV5-1 and TRBJ2-2 gives the whole variable domain KAGVTQTPRYLIKTRGQQVTLSCSPISGHRSVSWYQQTPGQGLQFLFEYFSETQRNKGNFPGRFSGRQFSNSRSEMNVSTLELGDSALYLCASSVTSANTGELFFGEGSRLTVL.

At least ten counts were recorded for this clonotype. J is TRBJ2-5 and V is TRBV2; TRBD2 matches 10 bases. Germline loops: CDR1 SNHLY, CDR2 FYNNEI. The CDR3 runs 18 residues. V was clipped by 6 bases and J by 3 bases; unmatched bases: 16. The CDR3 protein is CASRGLEKREGLEETQYF. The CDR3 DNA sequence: TGTGCCAGCAGGGGGCTTGAGAAGCGGGAGGGGCTTGAAGAGACCCAGTACTTC. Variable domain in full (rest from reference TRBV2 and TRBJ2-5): EPEVTQTPSHQVTQMGQEVILRCVPISNHLYFYWYRQILGQKVEFLVSFYNNEISEKSEIFDDQFSVERPDGSNFTLKIRSTKLEDSAMYFCASRGLEKREGLEETQYFGPGTRLLVL.

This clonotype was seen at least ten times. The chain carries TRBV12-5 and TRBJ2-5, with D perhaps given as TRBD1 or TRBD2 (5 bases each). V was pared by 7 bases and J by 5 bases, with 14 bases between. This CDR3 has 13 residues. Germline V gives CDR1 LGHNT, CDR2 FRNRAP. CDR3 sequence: CASAVGAVETQYF. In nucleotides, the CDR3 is TGTGCTAGTGCCGTCGGGGCCGTGGAGACCCAGTACTTC.

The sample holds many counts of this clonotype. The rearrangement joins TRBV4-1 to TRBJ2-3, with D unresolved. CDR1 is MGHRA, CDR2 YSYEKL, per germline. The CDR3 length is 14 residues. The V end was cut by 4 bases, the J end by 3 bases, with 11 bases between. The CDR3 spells CASSRAIGTDTQYF. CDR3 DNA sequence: TGCGCCAGCAGCCGGGCTATTGGGACAGATACGCAGTATTTT.

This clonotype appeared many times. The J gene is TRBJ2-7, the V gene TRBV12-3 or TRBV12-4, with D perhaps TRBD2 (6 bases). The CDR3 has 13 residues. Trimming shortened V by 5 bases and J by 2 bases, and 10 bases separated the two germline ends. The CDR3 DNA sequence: TGTGCCAGCAGTGCTTGGGGGGCCTACGAGCAGTACTTC. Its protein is CASSAWGAYEQYF.

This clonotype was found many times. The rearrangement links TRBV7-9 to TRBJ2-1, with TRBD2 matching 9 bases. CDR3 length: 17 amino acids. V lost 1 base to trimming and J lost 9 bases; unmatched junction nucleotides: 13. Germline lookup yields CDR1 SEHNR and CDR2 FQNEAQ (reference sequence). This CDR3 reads CASSLVGGGLAVGEQFF. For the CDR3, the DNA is TGTGCCAGCAGCTTAGTCGGGGGGGGACTAGCTGTTGGTGAGCAGTTCTTC. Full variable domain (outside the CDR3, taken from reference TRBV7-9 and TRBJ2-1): DTGVSQNPRHKITKRGQNVTFRCDPISEHNRLYWYRQTLGQGPEFLTYFQNEAQLEKSRLLSDRFSAERPKGSFSTLEIQRTEQGDSAMYLCASSLVGGGLAVGEQFFGPGTRLTVL.

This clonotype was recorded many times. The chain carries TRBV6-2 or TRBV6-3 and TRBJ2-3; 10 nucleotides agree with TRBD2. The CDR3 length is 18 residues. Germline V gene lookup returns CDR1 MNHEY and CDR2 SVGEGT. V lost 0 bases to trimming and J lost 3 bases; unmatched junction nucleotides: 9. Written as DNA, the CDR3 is TGTGCCAGCAGTTACTCGAGTAGACTAGCGGGCGGAACAGATACGCAGTATTTT. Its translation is CASSYSSRLAGGTDTQYF.

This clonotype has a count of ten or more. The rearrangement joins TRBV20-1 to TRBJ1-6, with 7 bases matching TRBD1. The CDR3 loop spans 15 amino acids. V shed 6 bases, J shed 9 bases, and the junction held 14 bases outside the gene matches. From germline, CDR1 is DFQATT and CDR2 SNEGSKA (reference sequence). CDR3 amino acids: CSAEIPGTASSPLHF. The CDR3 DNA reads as TGCAGTGCCGAAATTCCCGGGACAGCTTCTTCACCCCTCCACTTT.

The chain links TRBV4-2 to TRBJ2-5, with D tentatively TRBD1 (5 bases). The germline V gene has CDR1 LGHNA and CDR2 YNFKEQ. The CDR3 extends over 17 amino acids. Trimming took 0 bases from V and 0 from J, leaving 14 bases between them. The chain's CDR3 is CASSQERSGHNQETQYF. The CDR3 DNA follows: TGTGCCAGCAGCCAAGAGAGATCCGGACACAACCAAGAGACCCAGTACTTC.

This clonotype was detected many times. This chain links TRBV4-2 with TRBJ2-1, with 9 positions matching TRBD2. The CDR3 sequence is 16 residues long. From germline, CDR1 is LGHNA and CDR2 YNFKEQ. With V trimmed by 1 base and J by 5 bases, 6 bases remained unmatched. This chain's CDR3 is CASSQAAGGWHNEQFF. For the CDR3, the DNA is TGTGCCAGCAGCCAAGCGGCGGGGGGGTGGCACAATGAGCAGTTCTTC.

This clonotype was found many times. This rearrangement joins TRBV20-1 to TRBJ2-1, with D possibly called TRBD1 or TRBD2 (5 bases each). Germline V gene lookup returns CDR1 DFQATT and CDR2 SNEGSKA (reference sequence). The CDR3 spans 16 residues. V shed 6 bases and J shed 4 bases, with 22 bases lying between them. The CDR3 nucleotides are TGCAGTGCGAAAGTCCGGGGCCCCTACGGGTACAATGAGCAGTTCTTC. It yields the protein CSAKVRGPYGYNEQFF.

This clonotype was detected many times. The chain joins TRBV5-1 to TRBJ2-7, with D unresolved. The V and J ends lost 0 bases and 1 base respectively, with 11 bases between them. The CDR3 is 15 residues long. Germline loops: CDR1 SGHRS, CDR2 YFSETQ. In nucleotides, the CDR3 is TGCGCCAGCAGCTTGGGGGCAGGAGAGTCCTACGAGCAGTACTTC. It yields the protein CASSLGAGESYEQYF.

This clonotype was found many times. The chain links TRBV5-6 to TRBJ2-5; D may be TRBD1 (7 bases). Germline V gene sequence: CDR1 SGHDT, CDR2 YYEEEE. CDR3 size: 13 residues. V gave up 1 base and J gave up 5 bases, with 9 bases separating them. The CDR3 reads CASSLQGGETQYF. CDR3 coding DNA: TGTGCCAGCAGCTTGCAGGGGGGCGAGACCCAGTACTTC.

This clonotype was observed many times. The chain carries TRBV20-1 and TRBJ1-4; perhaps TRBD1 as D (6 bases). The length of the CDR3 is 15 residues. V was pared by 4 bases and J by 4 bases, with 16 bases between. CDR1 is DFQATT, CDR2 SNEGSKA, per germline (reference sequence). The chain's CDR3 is CSAMRGGHFNEKLFF. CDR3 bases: TGCAGTGCTATGCGGGGGGGCCACTTTAATGAAAAACTGTTTTTT.

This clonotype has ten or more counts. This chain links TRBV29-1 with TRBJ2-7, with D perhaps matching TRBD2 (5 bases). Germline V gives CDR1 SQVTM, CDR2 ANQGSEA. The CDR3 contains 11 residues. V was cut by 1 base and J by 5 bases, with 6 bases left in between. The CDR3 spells CSVEAGDEQYF. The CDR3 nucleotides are TGCAGCGTTGAAGCCGGGGACGAGCAGTACTTC.

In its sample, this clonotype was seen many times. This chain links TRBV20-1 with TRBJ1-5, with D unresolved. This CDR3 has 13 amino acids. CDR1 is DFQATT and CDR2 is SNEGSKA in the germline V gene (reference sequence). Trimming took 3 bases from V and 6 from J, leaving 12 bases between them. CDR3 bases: TGCAGTGCTAGGAGACCGGGGAGTCAGCCCCAGCATTTT. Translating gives CSARRPGSQPQHF.

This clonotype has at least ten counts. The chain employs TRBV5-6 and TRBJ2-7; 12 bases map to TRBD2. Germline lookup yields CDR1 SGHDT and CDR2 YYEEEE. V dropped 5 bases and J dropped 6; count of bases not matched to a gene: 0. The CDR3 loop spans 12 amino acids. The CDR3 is CASRTSGSEQYF. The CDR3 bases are TGTGCCAGCAGGACTAGCGGGAGCGAGCAGTACTTC.

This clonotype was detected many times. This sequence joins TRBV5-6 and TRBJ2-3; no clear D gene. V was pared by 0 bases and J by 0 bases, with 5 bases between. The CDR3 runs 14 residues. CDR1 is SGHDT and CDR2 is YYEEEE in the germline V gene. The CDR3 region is CASSLVLSTDTQYF. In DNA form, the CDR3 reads TGTGCCAGCAGCTTGGTACTGAGCACAGATACGCAGTATTTT.

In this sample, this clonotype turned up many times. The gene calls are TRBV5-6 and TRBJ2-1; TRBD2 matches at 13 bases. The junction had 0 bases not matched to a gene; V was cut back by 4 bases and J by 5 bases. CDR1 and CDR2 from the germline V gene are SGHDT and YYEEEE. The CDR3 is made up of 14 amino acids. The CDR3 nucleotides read TGTGCCAGCAGCGGACTAGCGGGAGACAATGAGCAGTTCTTC. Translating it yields CASSGLAGDNEQFF.

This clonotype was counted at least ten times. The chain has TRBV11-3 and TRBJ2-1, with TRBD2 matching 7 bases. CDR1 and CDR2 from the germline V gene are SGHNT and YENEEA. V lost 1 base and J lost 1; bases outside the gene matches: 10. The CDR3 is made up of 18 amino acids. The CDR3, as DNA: TGTGCCAGCAGCTTAGGTAGGGGTAGCGGGTTTTCCTACAATGAGCAGTTCTTC. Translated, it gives CASSLGRGSGFSYNEQFF.

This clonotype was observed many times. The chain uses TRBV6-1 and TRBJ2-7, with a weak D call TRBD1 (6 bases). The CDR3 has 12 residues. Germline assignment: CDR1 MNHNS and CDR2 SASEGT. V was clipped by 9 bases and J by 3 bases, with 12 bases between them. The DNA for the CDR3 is TGTGCCAGGACAGGAGACATCTACGAGCAGTACTTC. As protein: CARTGDIYEQYF.

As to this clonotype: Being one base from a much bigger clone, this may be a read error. CDR3 DNA sequence: TGTGCCAGCAGCTTAGCAGAGGTCCGGGGGCAAGAGACCCAGTACTTC. It codes for CASSLAEVRGQETQYF. The chain employs TRBV7-8 and TRBJ2-5; D is perhaps TRBD2 (6 bases). CDR3 length equals 16 residues. V lost 0 bases and J lost 2, with 13 bases in between. The germline gives CDR1 SGHVS, CDR2 FQNEAQ.

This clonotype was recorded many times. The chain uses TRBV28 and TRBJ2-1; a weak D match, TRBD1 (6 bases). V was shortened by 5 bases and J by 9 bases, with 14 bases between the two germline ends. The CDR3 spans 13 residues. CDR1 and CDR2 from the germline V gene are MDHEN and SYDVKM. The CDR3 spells CASSLQGYVEQFF. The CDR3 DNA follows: TGTGCCAGCAGTCTACAGGGTTATGTTGAGCAGTTCTTC.

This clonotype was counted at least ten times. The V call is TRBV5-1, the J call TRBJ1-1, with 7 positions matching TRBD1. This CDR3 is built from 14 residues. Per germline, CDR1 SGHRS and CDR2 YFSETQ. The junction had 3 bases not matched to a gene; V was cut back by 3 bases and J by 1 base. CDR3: CASSSGQPNTEAFF. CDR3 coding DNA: TGCGCCAGCAGCTCGGGACAGCCGAACACTGAAGCTTTCTTT. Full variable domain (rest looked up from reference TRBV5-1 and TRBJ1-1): KAGVTQTPRYLIKTRGQQVTLSCSPISGHRSVSWYQQTPGQGLQFLFEYFSETQRNKGNFPGRFSGRQFSNSRSEMNVSTLELGDSALYLCASSSGQPNTEAFFGQGTRLTVV.

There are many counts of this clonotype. CDR3 DNA: TGTGCCAGCAGCTTCGCCGGGGGCGAGCAGTACTTC. Its protein is CASSFAGGEQYF. The chain couples TRBV11-3 to TRBJ2-7; weak D call: TRBD2 (6 bases). CDR3 length: 12 amino acids. V was clipped by 3 bases and J by 6 bases, with 9 bases between them. Germline V gene sequence: CDR1 SGHNT, CDR2 YENEEA. The entire variable domain, with the rest obtained from reference TRBV11-3 and TRBJ2-7, is as follows: EAGVVQSPRYKIIEKKQPVAFWCNPISGHNTLYWYLQNLGQGPELLIRYENEEAVDDSQLPKDRFSAERLKGVDSTLKIQPAELGDSAVYLCASSFAGGEQYFGPGTRLTVT.

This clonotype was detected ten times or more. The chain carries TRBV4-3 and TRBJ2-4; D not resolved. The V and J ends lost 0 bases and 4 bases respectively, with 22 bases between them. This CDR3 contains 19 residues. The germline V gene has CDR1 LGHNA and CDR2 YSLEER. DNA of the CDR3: TGCGCCAGCAGCCAAGATGCTAGAAGGTTGGGTGTTTCGAAAAACATTCAGTACTTC. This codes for CASSQDARRLGVSKNIQYF.

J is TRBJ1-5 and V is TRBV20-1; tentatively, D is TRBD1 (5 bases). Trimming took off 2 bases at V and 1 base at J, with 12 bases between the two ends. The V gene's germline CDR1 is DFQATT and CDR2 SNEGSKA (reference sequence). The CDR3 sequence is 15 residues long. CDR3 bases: TGCAGTGCTAGAAGCCGGGACCGAAGCAATCAGCCCCAGCATTTT. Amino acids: CSARSRDRSNQPQHF.

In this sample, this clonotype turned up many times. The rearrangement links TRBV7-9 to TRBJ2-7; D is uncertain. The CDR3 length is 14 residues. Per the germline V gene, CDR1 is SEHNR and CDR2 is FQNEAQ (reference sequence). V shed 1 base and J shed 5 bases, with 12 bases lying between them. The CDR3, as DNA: TGTGCCAGCAGCTTAGTGCCTCGTTCCCACGAGCAGTACTTC. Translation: CASSLVPRSHEQYF.